Here is one TCR beta chain with its context. The source of the sample is a study of PD-1 blockade in classical Hodgkin lymphoma. The assay was immunoSEQ multiplex PCR, and TCRdb's table has in-frame clones only and misses some. The sample contains 50,000 or so clones, approximately 70% of which appear only once. Autologous stem cell transplantation was followed by relapse in every patient, and brentuximab vedotin exposure varied. This material consisted of peripheral blood mononuclear cells (PBMCs), taken before the second cycle of nivolumab. The clonotype was recovered from a human donor with classical Hodgkin lymphoma.

The CDR3 DNA reads TGTGCCAGCAGCTTGGCAACGGGACCGAATAATTCACCCCTCCACTTT. Translating it yields CASSLATGPNNSPLHF. The gene calls are TRBV13 and TRBJ1-6; possibly TRBD1 for D (5 bases). CDR3 length: 16 amino acids. Germline V gene sequence: CDR1 PRHDT, CDR2 FYEKMQ (reference sequence). Trimming stripped 3 bases from V and 5 bases from J, with 14 bases between.